The TCR beta chain described here comes from a study of T cells in Graves' hyperthyroidism and ophthalmopathy. Study outcomes and limitations: From stable hyperthyroidism, ophthalmopathy was separated by a 13 V-J model. Most thyroid clonotypes that were expanded above 0.001 also turned up in blood.

The table lists this clonotype with many counts. Its antigen remains unidentified. Germline lookup yields CDR1 MNHEY and CDR2 SMNVEV (reference sequence). Trimming shortened V by 10 bases and J by 4 bases, and 19 bases separated the two germline ends. There are 14 residues in the CDR3. Orbital computed tomography and thyroid ultrasound, together with serum TRAb and thyroxine and clinical symptoms, were used for diagnoses. The source of the PBMCs was 8.5 to 10 ml of fresh peripheral blood. Amplified TCR beta CDR3 regions came from RNA transcripts. First-round RT-PCR with HTBI primers amplified the TCR CDR3 region. TCRdb passed the multiplex PCR reads through MiXCR, listing each CDR3 protein once. There are approximately 630,000 distinct CDR3 sequences in the sample; about a sixth occur only once, and approximately 3.9% lies in the top ten.

The sample consisted of blood. The chain joins TRBV27 to TRBJ1-1; D uncertain. This receptor was taken from a woman aged 25 to 39 with Graves' hyperthyroidism. CDR3 sequence reads: CATPSMGVITEAFF. For the CDR3, the DNA is TGTGCCACCCCGTCGATGGGAGTTATCACTGAAGCTTTCTTT.